A selection of T cell receptor beta chains follows, all from one sample in a study of blood T cell repertoires in COVID-19. The assay was immunoSEQ multiplex PCR, and TCRdb's table has in-frame clones only and misses some. The repertoire consists of hundreds of thousands of clones, with roughly nine tenths occurring once and the leading ten covering under 3.5%. Sample: PBMCs or T cells enriched from blood (not recorded which). Receptor source: a woman aged 50 to 60 who had recovered from COVID-19. CDR3s include the opening cysteine and the closing phenylalanine or tryptophan. The D gene is left open where the match is weak. Some rows mark clone size as missing; the rest say once, few, many or name a class of expanded clone.

size	V	J	length	D	DNA	CDR3
.	TRBV5-8	TRBJ2-4	14	.	TGTGCCAGCAGCGCGGGACTAGCCAAAAACATTCAGTACTTC	CASSAGLAKNIQYF
.	TRBV19	TRBJ2-2	14	.	TGTGCCAGTAGTATTGAGCGACGTAACGGGGAGCTGTTTTTT	CASSIERRNGELFF
few	TRBV11-2	TRBJ1-1	13	.	TGTGCCAGCAGGGGACACATGAACACTGAAGCTTTCTTT	CASRGHMNTEAFF
.	TRBV6-5	TRBJ2-7	11	.	TGTGCCAGCAGGTCGAGCTACGAGCAGTACTTC	CASRSSYEQYF
.	TRBV18	TRBJ1-1	15	TRBD1	TGTGCCAGCTCGCAGGGTATTACAGGGGGCACTGAAGCTTTCTTT	CASSQGITGGTEAFF
.	TRBV5-4	TRBJ1-2	13	TRBD1	TGTGCCAGCAGCACAGGGACAGCCTATGGCTACACCTTC	CASSTGTAYGYTF
.	TRBV27	TRBJ2-1	17	TRBD2	TGTGCCAGCAGTCCGGGACTAGCGGGAGCGGTATACAATGAGCAGTTCTTC	CASSPGLAGAVYNEQFF
.	TRBV5-1	TRBJ1-6	15	.	TGCGCCAGCAGCCTGGGAGAGACTGGAAATTCACCCCTCCACTTT	CASSLGETGNSPLHF
.	TRBV28	TRBJ2-7	16	TRBD2	TGTGCCAGCAGTTTATCAAGCGGGAGGGCCCCTTACGAGCAGTACTTC	CASSLSSGRAPYEQYF
once	TRBV11-2	TRBJ2-1	19	.	TGTGCCAGCAGCTTAGATCGTGATTTTGGGGCTACTACCTACAATGAGCAGTTCTTC	CASSLDRDFGATTYNEQFF